These 7 T cell receptor beta chains were sequenced from one sample in a study of blood T cell repertoires in COVID-19. Here immunoSEQ multiplex PCR was the method, and the copy in TCRdb shows in-frame clones only, minus some. Counted here are some 130,000 clones, approximately 74% occurring once; the ten biggest clones make up around 2%. The specimen sequenced was peripheral blood. The source of these receptors is a woman between 65 and 79 years old with acute or convalescent COVID-19.

CDR3 nucleotides: TGTGCCAGCAGTCCGGGACAGGGGAACTACGAGCAGTACTTC. This sequence encodes CASSPGQGNYEQYF. This chain uses TRBV28 with TRBJ2-7, with 10 bases that match TRBD1. Germline CDR1 is MDHEN and CDR2 is SYDVKM. CDR3 size: 14 residues. V was pared by 5 bases and J by 3 bases, with 4 bases of the junction left unmatched.

V usage is TRBV30 and J usage is TRBJ2-7; D not resolved. The V and J ends lost 0 bases and 6 bases respectively, with 12 bases between them. The CDR3 is 13 residues long. CDR1 and CDR2 from the germline V gene are GTSNPN and SVGIG (reference sequence). CDR3 DNA sequence: TGTGCCTGGAGTGTATCTATTCGACTCGAGCAGTACTTC. Translation gives CAWSVSIRLEQYF.

This chain connects TRBV5-8 to TRBJ1-4, with 9 bases identical to TRBD1. The CDR3 sequence is 15 residues long. Per the germline V gene, CDR1 is SGHTS and CDR2 is YDEGEE. With 2 bases clipped from V and 6 bases from J, the junction kept 5 bases outside the gene matches. The CDR3 loop is CASSFYRTGDEKLFF. CDR3 DNA sequence: TGTGCCAGCAGCTTTTACCGGACAGGGGATGAAAAACTGTTTTTT.

V is TRBV27 and J is TRBJ2-5; TRBD2 matches at 10 bases. Germline loops: CDR1 MNHEY, CDR2 SMNVEV (reference sequence). The CDR3 has 14 amino acids. Trimming at V came to 5 bases and at J to 4 bases, leaving 4 bases not matched to a gene. In DNA, the CDR3 is TGTGCCAGCAGTCCACTAGCGGGGAGAGAGACCCAGTACTTC. Translated: CASSPLAGRETQYF.

The chain links TRBV29-1 to TRBJ2-7; 15 positions match TRBD2. Trimming cost V 3 bases and J 1 base; bases outside gene matches: 4. Germline V gene data show CDR1 as SQVTM and CDR2 as ANQGSEA. The CDR3 has 16 residues. In DNA, the CDR3 is TGCAGCGTTGAGGGACTAGCGGGAGGTGGGTCCTACGAGCAGTACTTC. Translation: CSVEGLAGGGSYEQYF.

This rearrangement joins TRBV7-2 to TRBJ1-5; D is possibly TRBD1 (6 bases). The V end lost 5 bases, the J end lost 0 bases, and 14 bases lay between the germline ends. Germline V lookup: CDR1 SGHTA, CDR2 FQGNSA. The CDR3 contains 16 residues. The DNA of the CDR3 is TGTGCCAGCAGCCTTTGGACAGACTATAGCAATCAGCCCCAGCATTTT. Translation: CASSLWTDYSNQPQHF.

This clone was picked up many times. This chain connects TRBV5-1 to TRBJ1-1; no firm D call. Trimming shortened V by 0 bases and J by 10 bases, and 16 bases separated the two germline ends. This CDR3 comprises 14 residues. CDR1 and CDR2 (germline): SGHRS, YFSETQ. In DNA form, the CDR3 reads TGCGCCAGCAGCTTGGAAGGCGCGGCCCAGTCAGCTTTCTTT. This gives the protein CASSLEGAAQSAFF. Using reference TRBV5-1 and TRBJ1-1 for the parts outside the CDR3, the full variable domain is KAGVTQTPRYLIKTRGQQVTLSCSPISGHRSVSWYQQTPGQGLQFLFEYFSETQRNKGNFPGRFSGRQFSNSRSEMNVSTLELGDSALYLCASSLEGAAQSAFFGQGTRLTVV.